A few counts support the clone carrying this T cell receptor (beta chain). Its antigen is still unknown. The material for each subset, its genomic DNA, was split evenly across several immunoSEQ plates. Sorted-subset replicate PCRs used 200 ng DNA, around 27,000 T cell genomes. Sequenced by immunoSEQ multiplex PCR; TCRdb stores in-frame clones only, minus some. The table has nearly 1 million clones, around 80% seen once. The sample belongs to a study of shared clonotypes between healthy human individuals. Partitioning of CD4+ cells yielded a CD45RA+ naive subset and a CD45RA-negative memory subset. This CDR3 is built from 14 residues. The ends were cut back, 3 bases at V and 4 bases at J, with 12 bases in the middle. CDR1 LNHDA and CDR2 SQIVND come from the germline V gene (reference sequence). General study findings and limits: An anticipated effect of sequencing depth on clonotype sharing among donors was recognized.

V and J are TRBV19 and TRBJ2-5; D is undetermined. The sequence derives from a man between 18 and 29 years old in good health. The sample taken for sequencing was memory CD4+ T cells sorted from blood. The subset was: CD45RA-negative fraction. The CDR3 loop reads CASSMKRKGETQYF. CDR3 sequence (DNA): TGTGCCAGTAGTATGAAGCGTAAGGGAGAGACCCAGTACTTC.